Below are 17 T cell receptor beta chains sequenced from a single sample in a study of blood T cell repertoires in COVID-19 (dated by TCRdb to about 2020). The protocol used for the library was the immunoSEQ multiplex PCR assay. The table comes from immuneACCESS by way of TCRdb, which keeps in-frame sequences with V and J called. Part of the clones is missing from these tables; in studies checked, under half for an unresolved V gene and the rest for unknown reasons. Within this sample are about 480,000 clones, with 85% to 90% of them counted one time only. The top ten clones comprise around 8% of the sample. Sequencing was carried out using peripheral blood. Receptors originate from a woman in her 50s with COVID-19, enrolled during active disease.

V is TRBV2 and J is TRBJ1-6; TRBD1 might be the D (5 bases). The V end was cut by 4 bases, the J end by 6 bases, with 13 bases between. CDR3 size: 15 residues. The germline V gene has CDR1 SNHLY and CDR2 FYNNEI. CDR3 bases: TGTGCCAGCAGTGTGAACGACAGACTTAATTCACCCCTCCACTTT. Translation: CASSVNDRLNSPLHF.

This chain connects TRBV19 to TRBJ1-5; D is undetermined. Germline values: CDR1 LNHDA, CDR2 SQIVND (reference sequence). V dropped 5 bases and J dropped 4 bases, with 9 bases sitting between them. This CDR3 comprises 13 residues. The chain's CDR3 is CASSSSGNQPQHF. CDR3 nucleotide sequence: TGTGCCAGTAGTTCCTCGGGTAATCAGCCCCAGCATTTT.

This chain connects TRBV30 to TRBJ1-6; D remains unclear. CDR3 length: 14 amino acids. Per germline, CDR1 GTSNPN and CDR2 SVGIG (reference sequence). The germline V and J ends were trimmed by 3 bases and 5 bases, with 11 bases remaining between them. DNA of the CDR3: TGTGCCTGGAGAAAGAGCTCGGATAATTCACCCCTCCACTTT. It is translated as CAWRKSSDNSPLHF.

The J gene is TRBJ2-3, the V gene TRBV9, with D maybe TRBD2 (6 bases). The CDR3 is made up of 16 amino acids. Germline V lookup: CDR1 SGDLS, CDR2 YYNGEE. The V and J ends lost 0 bases and 0 bases respectively, with 11 bases between them. CDR3 loop: CASSVEPGGSTDTQYF. As DNA, the CDR3 is TGTGCCAGCAGCGTAGAACCCGGGGGTAGCACAGATACGCAGTATTTT. Complete variable domain (other parts from reference TRBV9 and TRBJ2-3): DSGVTQTPKHLITATGQRVTLRCSPRSGDLSVYWYQQSLDQGLQFLIQYYNGEERAKGNILERFSAQQFPDLHSELNLSSLELGDSALYFCASSVEPGGSTDTQYFGPGTRLTVL.

The genes are TRBV5-1 and TRBJ1-4, with 11 bases that match TRBD1. Looked up from germline, CDR1 is SGHRS and CDR2 is YFSETQ. J lost 8 bases, V lost 5 bases, and 5 bases had no gene match. The CDR3 is 14 residues long. The CDR3 DNA sequence: TGCGCCAGCAGTTGGACAGGGGGCCGGGAAAAACTGTTTTTT. Its translation is CASSWTGGREKLFF.

The chain has TRBV10-3 and TRBJ2-1; 7 nucleotides align to TRBD2. Per germline, CDR1 ENHRY and CDR2 SYGVKD. The V and J ends lost 0 bases and 3 bases, in that order; junction bases with no gene match: 8. The CDR3 covers 17 residues. CDR3 DNA: TGTGCCATCAGTGAGTCGAGCGCGGGGGAGAGCTACAATGAGCAGTTCTTC. It yields the protein CAISESSAGESYNEQFF.

V and J are TRBV19 and TRBJ2-5, with 7 bases fitting TRBD1. V shed 4 bases and J 1 base; nucleotides not matched to a gene: 3. This CDR3 is built from 14 residues. Germline CDR1 reads LNHDA; CDR2 reads SQIVND (reference sequence). CDR3 DNA: TGTGCCAGTAGTAAACGGGACAGCCAAGAGACCCAGTACTTC. Translation gives CASSKRDSQETQYF.

The chain has TRBV30 and TRBJ1-1; no clear D gene. V was pared by 4 bases and J by 5 bases, with 11 bases between. The length of the CDR3 is 12 residues. CDR1 and CDR2 (germline): GTSNPN, SVGIG (reference sequence). CDR3 sequence: CAWIFGRTEAFF. CDR3 DNA: TGTGCCTGGATTTTTGGGAGGACTGAAGCTTTCTTT.

In the case of this clone: Other DNA sequences from this sample encode an identical CDR3 as well. The chain uses TRBV19 and TRBJ1-5; maybe TRBD1 (5 bases). Trimming removed 1 base at V and 2 bases at J, with 6 bases between. This CDR3 is 14 amino acids long. The germline V gene has CDR1 LNHDA and CDR2 SQIVND (reference sequence). The CDR3 loop is CASSIAGGNQPQHF. CDR3 bases: TGTGCCAGTAGTATAGCGGGGGGCAATCAGCCCCAGCATTTT.

The rearrangement joins TRBV30 to TRBJ2-2, with D maybe TRBD1 (5 bases). Germline CDR1 is GTSNPN and CDR2 is SVGIG (reference sequence). The CDR3 covers 14 residues. The V and J ends lost 5 bases and 6 bases respectively, with 16 bases between them. The CDR3 DNA follows: TGTGCCTGGGGGGCGGCAGGGCAGGCCGGGGAGCTGTTTTTT. Its translation is CAWGAAGQAGELFF.

V gene TRBV21-1 combines with J gene TRBJ1-3. TRBV21-1 is a pseudogene segment. CDR3 size: 17 residues. The DNA of the CDR3 is TGTGCCAGCAGCAAAGTCCCTGCGGTGCCGTATGGAAACACCATATATTTT. It specifies CASSKVPAVPYGNTIYF.

The CDR3 nucleotides read TGTGCCAGCAGCCACCTCGTCCAGGGGACCGAGCAGTACTTC. It translates to CASSHLVQGTEQYF. The genes are TRBV14 and TRBJ2-7; D may be TRBD1 (6 bases). This CDR3 has 14 residues. Germline assignment: CDR1 SGHDN and CDR2 FVKESK. V gave up 3 bases and J gave up 6 bases, with 15 bases separating them.

The rearrangement uses TRBV19 and TRBJ1-4; D remains unclear. The CDR3 consists of 14 residues. V was shortened by 3 bases and J by 6 bases, with 11 bases between the two germline ends. Germline CDR1 LNHDA, CDR2 SQIVND (reference sequence). The DNA for the CDR3 is TGTGCCAGTAGTATCCCTTCGCGGGATGAAAAACTGTTTTTT. It yields the protein CASSIPSRDEKLFF. The full variable domain, rest sourced from reference TRBV19 and TRBJ1-4, is DGGITQSPKYLFRKEGQNVTLSCEQNLNHDAMYWYRQDPGQGLRLIYYSQIVNDFQKGDIAEGYSVSREKKESFPLTVTSAQKNPTAFYLCASSIPSRDEKLFFGSGTQLSVL.

The chain couples TRBV19 to TRBJ2-4, with D possibly matching TRBD1 (6 bases). Germline CDR1 and CDR2: LNHDA and SQIVND (reference sequence). The CDR3 has 14 amino acids. Trimming took off 1 base at V and 5 bases at J, with 9 bases between the two ends. CDR3 sequence: CASSIGGRQNIQYF. In DNA, the CDR3 is TGTGCCAGTAGTATAGGGGGGCGGCAAAACATTCAGTACTTC.

This sequence joins TRBV5-4 and TRBJ2-7, with D tentatively TRBD1 (6 bases). This CDR3 is 14 amino acids long. V lost 4 bases, J lost 3 bases, and 14 bases lay in between. Germline CDR1 SGHNT, CDR2 YYREEE (reference sequence). CDR3 in DNA: TGTGCCAGCAGCAACCCCCGGGACAACTACGAGCAGTACTTC. The encoded protein is CASSNPRDNYEQYF.

The chain combines TRBV6-5 with TRBJ2-7, with 7 bases fitting TRBD1. Germline V CDR1 and CDR2: MNHEY, SVGAGI. The CDR3 totals 16 residues. V dropped 0 bases and J dropped 4; count of bases not matched to a gene: 9. CDR3 amino acids: CASSYSRYGTEYEQYF. The CDR3 DNA sequence: TGTGCCAGCAGTTACTCGAGATACGGGACAGAGTACGAGCAGTACTTC.

Written as DNA, the CDR3 is TGCGCCAGCACCCCGTATGGGGCCGGGCCCACTGAAGCTTTCTTT. It codes for CASTPYGAGPTEAFF. The chain uses TRBV5-1 and TRBJ1-1; perhaps TRBD1 as D (5 bases). Germline CDR1 reads SGHRS; CDR2 reads YFSETQ. V lost 6 bases to trimming and J lost 4 bases, with 19 bases between them. The CDR3 extends over 15 amino acids.